The 32 T cell receptor beta chains reported below all come from one sample, sequenced in a study of Graves' ophthalmopathy and Graves' hyperthyroidism. As the template, RNA transcripts were used to amplify TCR beta CDR3 regions. HTBI-primed first-round RT-PCR preceded second-round multiplex PCR. From the multiplex PCR reads, TCRdb called clonotypes with MiXCR, one entry per CDR3 protein. The sample includes some 350,000 distinct CDR3 sequences, about 17% of them seen just once. What was sequenced was peripheral blood. All receptors derive from an adult woman with stable Graves' hyperthyroidism.

This clonotype was picked up many times. This chain links TRBV28 with TRBJ2-4, with D unclear. Trimming took off 2 bases at V and 0 bases at J, with 5 bases between the two ends. This CDR3 contains 14 residues. Germline lookup yields CDR1 MDHEN and CDR2 SYDVKM. The CDR3 region is CASSLGIAKNIQYF. For the CDR3, the DNA is TGTGCCAGCAGTTTAGGTATAGCCAAAAACATTCAGTACTTC.

This clonotype was detected many times. J is TRBJ2-7 and V is TRBV12-3 or TRBV12-4; D tentatively reads TRBD1 or TRBD2 (5 bases each). The CDR3 length is 14 residues. V was pared by 6 bases and J by 2 bases, with 14 bases between. The CDR3 spells CASSNWDGTYEQYF. In DNA, the CDR3 is TGTGCCAGCAGCAACTGGGACGGAACCTACGAGCAGTACTTC.

In DNA form, the CDR3 reads TGTGCCAGCAGCGCTTCAGGGGGTGGCTACACCTTC. This gives the protein CASSASGGGYTF. This sequence joins TRBV7-3 and TRBJ1-2, with TRBD1 identical over 7 bases. This CDR3 has 12 residues. Germline V gene sequence: CDR1 SGHTA, CDR2 FQGTGA. V gave up 5 bases and J gave up 7 bases; unmatched junction bases: 4.

This clonotype was found a few times. The gene calls are TRBV3-1 and TRBJ2-7, with D perhaps TRBD1 (5 bases). The V gene lost 0 bases and the J gene lost 1 base, with 10 bases spanning the gap. Germline CDR1 reads LGHDT; CDR2 reads YNNKEL (reference sequence). The CDR3 has 15 residues. DNA of the CDR3: TGTGCCAGCAGCCAAGATCGGGCAGGGTCCTACGAGCAGTACTTC. This sequence encodes CASSQDRAGSYEQYF.

This clonotype was seen a handful of times. The chain uses TRBV5-1 and TRBJ2-7, with D tentatively TRBD1 (6 bases). With 0 bases removed from V and 0 bases from J, the gap between germline ends came to 13 bases. Germline V gene data show CDR1 as SGHRS and CDR2 as YFSETQ. CDR3 length: 16 residues. The DNA of the CDR3 is TGCGCCAGCAGCTTGGTATCAGGACAGTTCTCCTACGAGCAGTACTTC. This translates into CASSLVSGQFSYEQYF.

The table lists this clonotype with many counts. The chain employs TRBV28 and TRBJ1-2; TRBD1 is a possible D gene (5 bases). CDR1 MDHEN and CDR2 SYDVKM come from the germline V gene. Trimming cost V 3 bases and J 8 bases, with 10 bases left between them. This CDR3 comprises 12 residues. The CDR3 spells CASSFYRSGYTF. The CDR3 nucleotides are TGTGCCAGCAGTTTTTACAGGTCGGGCTACACCTTC.

This clonotype was counted many times. The chain has TRBV5-1 and TRBJ1-3; D not resolved. Germline V gene data show CDR1 as SGHRS and CDR2 as YFSETQ. V was pared by 0 bases and J by 4 bases, with 11 bases between. The CDR3 extends over 15 amino acids. CDR3 DNA: TGCGCCAGCAGCTTGGCAGGCGCGGGAGGAAACACCATATATTTT. Its protein is CASSLAGAGGNTIYF.

This clonotype was seen at least ten times. The gene calls are TRBV14 and TRBJ2-7, with 10 bases matching TRBD2. J lost 5 bases, V lost 3 bases, and 7 bases had no gene match. Per the germline V gene, CDR1 is SGHDN and CDR2 is FVKESK. This CDR3 spans 15 amino acids. The CDR3 region has the DNA TGTGCCAGCAGCCAGGCCCTAGCGGGAGCAAACGAGCAGTACTTC. It codes for CASSQALAGANEQYF.

In this sample, this clonotype turned up many times. The chain employs TRBV6-1 and TRBJ2-6, with 7 bases that match TRBD1. V gave up 4 bases and J gave up 4 bases; unmatched junction bases: 4. Germline V gives CDR1 MNHNS, CDR2 SASEGT. The CDR3 sequence is 15 residues long. The CDR3 protein is CASSVTGEGANVLTF. The DNA for the CDR3 is TGTGCCAGCAGTGTCACAGGGGAAGGGGCCAACGTCCTGACTTTC.

In its sample, this clonotype was seen many times. The chain employs TRBV12-5 and TRBJ2-5; D ambiguous. The CDR3 totals 13 residues. Trimming took 1 base from V and 8 from J, leaving 11 bases between them. Germline V gene sequence: CDR1 LGHNT, CDR2 FRNRAP. CDR3 sequence: CASGLGSQGTQYF. In DNA, the CDR3 is TGTGCTAGTGGTTTGGGGTCCCAAGGAACCCAGTACTTC.

This clonotype was counted many times. The chain joins TRBV11-2 to TRBJ2-7, with 11 bases lining up with TRBD2. This CDR3 has 15 amino acids. Germline CDR1 and CDR2: SGHAT and FQNNGV. With V trimmed by 5 bases and J by 2 bases, 5 bases remained unmatched. The CDR3 coding sequence is TGTGCCAGCAGCCTCCTTAGCGGGAGGGCCTACGAGCAGTACTTC. Translated, it gives CASSLLSGRAYEQYF.

This clonotype has just a few counts. The junction departs from germline at one end; a sequencing error may be responsible. The gene calls are TRBV29-1 and TRBJ2-4; D uncertain. The length of the CDR3 is 13 residues. From germline, CDR1 is SQVTM and CDR2 ANQGSEA. The CDR3 nucleotides read TGCAGCGTTGAAGGACACGCGGCAAACATTAAGTACTTC. Translation: CSVEGHAANIKYF.

At least ten counts were recorded for this clonotype. This chain links TRBV7-2 with TRBJ2-7; 7 positions agree with TRBD2. The CDR3 is 15 residues long. Germline V gene data show CDR1 as SGHTA and CDR2 as FQGNSA. J gave up 6 bases and V 1 base, and 9 bases lay outside the gene matches. The CDR3 is CASSLVGGRGSEQYF. DNA for the CDR3: TGTGCCAGCAGCTTAGTAGGCGGGAGAGGTTCCGAGCAGTACTTC.

The sample holds many counts of this clonotype. The chain couples TRBV20-1 to TRBJ2-7; TRBD1 matches at 8 bases. Germline V gene data show CDR1 as DFQATT and CDR2 as SNEGSKA (reference sequence). The CDR3 runs 15 residues. The junction had 9 bases not matched to a gene; V was cut back by 0 bases and J by 5 bases. The CDR3 here is CSARDVQGARDEQYF. The DNA for the CDR3 is TGCAGTGCTAGAGATGTTCAGGGGGCGCGTGACGAGCAGTACTTC.

This clonotype was seen ten or more times. V and J are TRBV29-1 and TRBJ2-7, with unresolved D. The CDR3 has 15 amino acids. Per germline, CDR1 SQVTM and CDR2 ANQGSEA. V dropped 0 bases and J dropped 4 bases, with 16 bases sitting between them. The CDR3 loop is CSVEDPSARSYEQYF. The CDR3 DNA reads as TGCAGCGTTGAAGATCCGTCTGCCAGGAGTTACGAGCAGTACTTC.

This clonotype was seen many times. The rearrangement links TRBV7-9 to TRBJ1-2, with 7 bases that match TRBD1. Germline assignment: CDR1 SEHNR and CDR2 FQNEAQ (reference sequence). CDR3 length equals 15 residues. V lost 2 bases and J lost 4; bases outside the gene matches: 7. The CDR3 nucleotides read TGTGCCAGCAGCTTAATCGAGGACAGGCTCTATGGCTACACCTTC. This encodes CASSLIEDRLYGYTF. Full variable domain (missing parts from reference TRBV7-9 and TRBJ1-2): DTGVSQNPRHKITKRGQNVTFRCDPISEHNRLYWYRQTLGQGPEFLTYFQNEAQLEKSRLLSDRFSAERPKGSFSTLEIQRTEQGDSAMYLCASSLIEDRLYGYTFGSGTRLTVV.

J is TRBJ1-6 and V is TRBV6-5, with D perhaps TRBD1 (5 bases). Trimming shortened V by 0 bases and J by 8 bases, and 23 bases separated the two germline ends. The CDR3 is 19 amino acids. The germline V gene has CDR1 MNHEY and CDR2 SVGAGI. As DNA, the CDR3 is TGTGCCAGCAGTTACTCGACGCCAGGGTCAACAATCCCACATTCACCCCTCCACTTT. Its protein product is CASSYSTPGSTIPHSPLHF.

This clonotype was seen many times. This chain joins TRBV12-3 or TRBV12-4 and TRBJ2-7, with unresolved D. V was cut by 2 bases and J by 3 bases, with 8 bases left in between. The CDR3 extends over 13 amino acids. The CDR3 nucleotides are TGTGCCAGCAGTTTATCCGACCGCTACGAGCAGTACTTC. Translating it yields CASSLSDRYEQYF.

About this clonotype itself: It may be a read error: a sequence one base away is much more abundant. The chain combines TRBV28 with TRBJ2-4, with 8 bases fitting TRBD1. This CDR3 has 13 residues. Germline values: CDR1 MDHEN, CDR2 SYDVKM. CDR3 nucleotide sequence: TGTGCCAGCAGAGTACAGGGGGGAGACATTAAGTACTTC. Translating it yields CASRVQGGDIKYF.

This clonotype was picked up a small number of times. The V call is TRBV4-3, the J call TRBJ2-6, with D unclear. The CDR3 sequence is 15 residues long. Per the germline V gene, CDR1 is LGHNA and CDR2 is YSLEER. V was clipped by 2 bases and J by 0 bases, with 5 bases between them. The CDR3: CASSQLLSGANVLTF. CDR3 bases: TGCGCCAGCAGCCAACTCCTCTCTGGGGCCAACGTCCTGACTTTC.

This clonotype was seen many times. J is TRBJ2-7 and V is TRBV29-1; either TRBD1 or TRBD2 may fit D (5 bases each). CDR3 length: 13 residues. Trimming cost V 3 bases and J 2 bases, with 11 bases left between them. Germline V gives CDR1 SQVTM, CDR2 ANQGSEA. As DNA, the CDR3 is TGCAGCGTTGAGGGGCGGGCCGCCTACGAGCAGTACTTC. It translates to CSVEGRAAYEQYF.

This clonotype was detected only a few times. The chain combines TRBV28 with TRBJ2-3; TRBD1 or TRBD2 may be the D gene (5 bases each). CDR1 is MDHEN, CDR2 SYDVKM, per germline. This CDR3 comprises 15 residues. Trimming pared 4 bases from V and 6 bases from J, leaving 17 bases between. The CDR3 DNA reads as TGTGCCAGCAGTTCAAAGCTGGGGGTTCGGGATACGCAGTATTTT. Its translation is CASSSKLGVRDTQYF.

This clonotype was observed at least ten times. This chain connects TRBV6-1 to TRBJ1-1; weak D call: TRBD1 (5 bases). Trimming stripped 2 bases from V and 0 bases from J, with 16 bases between. CDR1 is MNHNS, CDR2 SASEGT, per germline. The CDR3 length is 17 residues. The CDR3 DNA is TGTGCCAGCAGTGAAACCCTAAACTACAGGTTGAACACTGAAGCTTTCTTT. Protein sequence: CASSETLNYRLNTEAFF.

This clonotype was seen at least ten times. The rearrangement uses TRBV5-1 and TRBJ2-7, with 8 bases fitting TRBD2. With 5 bases clipped from V and 8 bases from J, the junction kept 15 bases outside the gene matches. CDR1 and CDR2 from the germline V gene are SGHRS and YFSETQ. The length of the CDR3 is 15 residues. The CDR3 nucleotides are TGCGCCAGCAGGGTCTGGAGCGGGAGTATTTACAAGCAGTACTTC. This codes for CASRVWSGSIYKQYF.

This clonotype showed up many times. The V gene is TRBV20-1, the J gene TRBJ2-7; D is undetermined. V shed 0 bases and J shed 4 bases, with 7 bases lying between them. The germline V gene has CDR1 DFQATT and CDR2 SNEGSKA (reference sequence). This CDR3 is built from 12 residues. In DNA form, the CDR3 reads TGCAGTGCTAGAGACCAGGATTACGAGCAGTACTTC. This encodes CSARDQDYEQYF.

This clonotype was observed at least ten times. The DNA is omitted, as the CDR3 cannot be located on it reliably, and the CDR3 follows TCRdb's listing. The chain uses TRBV11-2 and TRBJ1-2; TRBD1 is the table's D call and was not checked against the DNA. The length of the CDR3 is 15 amino acids, counting both ends. Germline-derived CDR1 and CDR2 are SGHAT and FQNNGV. CDR3 sequence: CASSALTRVGQGSTF.

This clonotype has ten or more counts. The chain uses TRBV7-8 and TRBJ1-1, with D maybe TRBD1 (6 bases). Trimming pared 1 base from V and 7 bases from J, leaving 10 bases between. Germline V gives CDR1 SGHVS, CDR2 FQNEAQ. This CDR3 spans 13 amino acids. The CDR3: CASSLDRVGEAFF. CDR3 nucleotides: TGTGCCAGCAGCTTAGACAGGGTGGGTGAAGCTTTCTTT.

This clonotype was counted at least ten times. The chain uses TRBV5-1 and TRBJ2-5, with D maybe TRBD2 (6 bases). The ends were cut back, 2 bases at V and 5 bases at J, with 10 bases in the middle. The CDR3 extends over 13 amino acids. In germline, CDR1 is SGHRS, CDR2 YFSETQ. As DNA, the CDR3 is TGCGCCAGCAGCTTCGAGGGAGGTGAGACCCAGTACTTC. The encoded protein is CASSFEGGETQYF.

Only a few counts were recorded for this clonotype. The gene calls are TRBV20-1 and TRBJ1-6; 10 bases fit TRBD1. Germline V gene sequence: CDR1 DFQATT, CDR2 SNEGSKA (reference sequence). Trimming at V came to 0 bases and at J to 5 bases, leaving 7 bases not matched to a gene. The CDR3 runs to 17 residues. The CDR3 nucleotides read TGCAGTGCTAGAGATATCAGACAGGGGGCTGATAATTCACCCCTCCACTTT. Protein sequence: CSARDIRQGADNSPLHF.

This clonotype was picked up many times. The chain combines TRBV7-9 with TRBJ1-1; D unresolved. Germline lookup yields CDR1 SEHNR and CDR2 FQNEAQ (reference sequence). Trimming took off 5 bases at V and 4 bases at J, with 5 bases between the two ends. This CDR3 is 11 amino acids long. The CDR3 bases are TGTGCCAGCAGCCCATCCACTGAAGCTTTCTTT. Amino acids: CASSPSTEAFF.

This rearrangement joins TRBV20-1 to TRBJ2-7; tentatively, D is TRBD2 (5 bases). CDR3 length equals 13 residues. CDR1 and CDR2 from the germline V gene are DFQATT and SNEGSKA (reference sequence). The germline V and J ends were trimmed by 1 base and 2 bases, with 9 bases remaining between them. The CDR3, as DNA: TGCAGTGCTAGAGTAGCGAGGGCCTACGAGCAGTACTTC. Translation: CSARVARAYEQYF.

This clonotype was seen many times. V usage is TRBV29-1 and J usage is TRBJ2-7; 10 nucleotides line up with TRBD2. Germline assignment: CDR1 SQVTM and CDR2 ANQGSEA. The CDR3 extends over 18 amino acids. The CDR3 here is CRKRRASGRSRRDNEQYF. The CDR3 DNA sequence: TGCAGAAAACGAAGGGCTAGCGGGAGAAGTCGGAGAGATAACGAGCAGTACTTC.